This T cell receptor beta chain originates from a study of T cell repertoires in cytomegalovirus infection. Study summary: Based on public TCR beta signatures, there were indications of CMV infection and of a matching HLA type. Study conclusions and caveats: Clonotypes of TCR beta that were HLA-C-restricted and CMV-specific dominated the ex vivo response. Summed public TCR beta family frequency identified CMV carriers bearing the relevant HLA.

Germline loops: CDR1 LNHDA, CDR2 SQIVND (reference sequence). This CDR3 spans 14 amino acids. Trimming left V 6 bases short and J 1 base short, with 12 bases between. This clonotype showed up just a few times. Its antigen is undetermined. MiXCR, applied by TCRdb to the reads, yields one record per CDR3 protein. The sample yields a few hundred thousand distinct CDR3 sequences, more than 20% seen once. This sequence joins TRBV19 and TRBJ1-1; D not resolved. The sequence came from a human donor in good health (CMV status not recorded). Some clones in this sample may be carry-over from other donors' samples. The sequenced material came from PBMCs. In nucleotides, the CDR3 is TGTGCCAGTAGCGGGAACCAGGAGAACACTGAAGCTTTCTTT. This translates into CASSGNQENTEAFF. The full variable domain, with the rest looked up from reference TRBV19 and TRBJ1-1, is DGGITQSPKYLFRKEGQNVTLSCEQNLNHDAMYWYRQDPGQGLRLIYYSQIVNDFQKGDIAEGYSVSREKKESFPLTVTSAQKNPTAFYLCASSGNQENTEAFFGQGTRLTVV.